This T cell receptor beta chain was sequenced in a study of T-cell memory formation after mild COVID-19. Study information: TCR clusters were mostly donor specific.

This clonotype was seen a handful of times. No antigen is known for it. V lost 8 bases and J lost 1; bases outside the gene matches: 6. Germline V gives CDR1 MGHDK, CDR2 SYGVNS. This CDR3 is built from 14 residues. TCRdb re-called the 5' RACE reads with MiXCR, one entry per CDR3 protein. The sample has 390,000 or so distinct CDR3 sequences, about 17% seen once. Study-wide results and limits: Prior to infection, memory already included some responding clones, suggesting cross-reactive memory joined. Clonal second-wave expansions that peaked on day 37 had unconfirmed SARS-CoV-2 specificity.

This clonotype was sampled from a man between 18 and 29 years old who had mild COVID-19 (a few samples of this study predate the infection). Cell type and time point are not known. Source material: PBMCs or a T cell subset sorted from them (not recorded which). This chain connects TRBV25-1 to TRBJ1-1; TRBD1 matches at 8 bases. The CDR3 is CASRRQGPNTEAFF. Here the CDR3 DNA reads TGTGCCAGCCGCAGACAGGGGCCGAACACTGAAGCTTTCTTT.